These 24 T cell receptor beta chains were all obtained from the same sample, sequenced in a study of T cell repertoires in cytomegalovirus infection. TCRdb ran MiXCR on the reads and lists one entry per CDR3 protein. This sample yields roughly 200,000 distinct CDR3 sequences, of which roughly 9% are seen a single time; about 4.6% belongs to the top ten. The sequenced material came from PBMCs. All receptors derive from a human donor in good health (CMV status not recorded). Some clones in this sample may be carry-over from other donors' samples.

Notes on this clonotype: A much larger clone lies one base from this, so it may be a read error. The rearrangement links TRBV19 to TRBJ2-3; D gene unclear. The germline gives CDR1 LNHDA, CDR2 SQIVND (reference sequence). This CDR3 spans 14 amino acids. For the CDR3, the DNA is TGTTCCAGTAGTATGAGAGAAAGCACAGATACGCAGTATTTT. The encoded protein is CSSSMRESTDTQYF.

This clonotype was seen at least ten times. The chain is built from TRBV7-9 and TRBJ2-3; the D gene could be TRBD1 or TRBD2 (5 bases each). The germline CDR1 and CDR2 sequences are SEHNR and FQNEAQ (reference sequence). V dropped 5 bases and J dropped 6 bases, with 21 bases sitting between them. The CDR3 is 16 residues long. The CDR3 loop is CASSAAGTQLGDTQYF. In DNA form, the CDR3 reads TGTGCCAGCAGCGCGGCCGGGACCCAGCTAGGGGATACGCAGTATTTT. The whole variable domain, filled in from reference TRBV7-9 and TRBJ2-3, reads DTGVSQNPRHKITKRGQNVTFRCDPISEHNRLYWYRQTLGQGPEFLTYFQNEAQLEKSRLLSDRFSAERPKGSFSTLEIQRTEQGDSAMYLCASSAAGTQLGDTQYFGPGTRLTVL.

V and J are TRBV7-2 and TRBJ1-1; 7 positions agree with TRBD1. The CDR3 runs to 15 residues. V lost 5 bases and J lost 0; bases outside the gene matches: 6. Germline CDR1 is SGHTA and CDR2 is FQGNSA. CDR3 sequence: CASSEDRFLNTEAFF. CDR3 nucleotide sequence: TGTGCCAGCAGCGAGGACAGGTTCCTGAACACTGAAGCTTTCTTT. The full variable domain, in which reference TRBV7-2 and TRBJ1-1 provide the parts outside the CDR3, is GAGVSQSPSNKVTEKGKDVELRCDPISGHTALYWYRQSLGQGLEFLIYFQGNSAPDKSGLPSDRFSAERTGGSVSTLTIQRTQQEDSAVYLCASSEDRFLNTEAFFGQGTRLTVV.

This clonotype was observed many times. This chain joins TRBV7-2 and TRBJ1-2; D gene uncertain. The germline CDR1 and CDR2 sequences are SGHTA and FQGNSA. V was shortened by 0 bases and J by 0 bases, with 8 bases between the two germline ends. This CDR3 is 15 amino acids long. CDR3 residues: CASSLAPQANYGYTF. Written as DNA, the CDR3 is TGTGCCAGCAGCTTAGCGCCGCAAGCTAACTATGGCTACACCTTC.

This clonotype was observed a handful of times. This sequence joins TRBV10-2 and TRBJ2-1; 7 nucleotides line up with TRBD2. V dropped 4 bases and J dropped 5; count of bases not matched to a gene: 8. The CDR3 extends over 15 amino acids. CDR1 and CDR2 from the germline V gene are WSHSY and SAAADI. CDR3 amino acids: CASSGGLPRDNEQFF. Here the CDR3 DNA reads TGCGCCAGCAGTGGGGGACTACCGAGAGACAATGAGCAGTTCTTC.

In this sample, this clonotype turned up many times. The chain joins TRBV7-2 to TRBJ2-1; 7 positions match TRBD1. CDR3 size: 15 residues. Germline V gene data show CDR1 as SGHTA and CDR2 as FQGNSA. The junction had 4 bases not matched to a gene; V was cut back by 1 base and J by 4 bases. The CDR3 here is CASSLDRGGYNEQFF. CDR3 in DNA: TGTGCCAGCAGCTTAGACAGGGGTGGGTACAATGAGCAGTTCTTC.

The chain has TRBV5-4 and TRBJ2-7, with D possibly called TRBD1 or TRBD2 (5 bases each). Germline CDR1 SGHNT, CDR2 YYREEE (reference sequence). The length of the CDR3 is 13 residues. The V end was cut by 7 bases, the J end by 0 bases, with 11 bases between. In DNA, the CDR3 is TGTGCCAGCCACCGGGACGTCTCCTACGAGCAGTACTTC. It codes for CASHRDVSYEQYF.

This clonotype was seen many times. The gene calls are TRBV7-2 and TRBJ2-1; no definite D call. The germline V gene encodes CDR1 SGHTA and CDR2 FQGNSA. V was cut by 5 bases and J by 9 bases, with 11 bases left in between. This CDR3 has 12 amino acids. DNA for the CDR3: TGTGCCAGCAGCCCTTTACTTTTTGAGCAGTTCTTC. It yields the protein CASSPLLFEQFF.

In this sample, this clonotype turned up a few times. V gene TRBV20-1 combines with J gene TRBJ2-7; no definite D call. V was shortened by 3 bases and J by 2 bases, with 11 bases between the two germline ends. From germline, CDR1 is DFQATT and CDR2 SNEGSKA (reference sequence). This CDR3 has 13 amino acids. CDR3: CSARSDGPYEQYF. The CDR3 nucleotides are TGCAGTGCTAGGTCGGACGGTCCCTACGAGCAGTACTTC.

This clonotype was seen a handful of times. CDR3 sequence (DNA): TGCGCCAGCAGCTTGGAGGGATCGAACACTGAAGCTTTCTTT. This sequence encodes CASSLEGSNTEAFF. J is TRBJ1-1 and V is TRBV5-1; no definite D call. The CDR3 is made up of 14 amino acids. CDR1 and CDR2 (germline): SGHRS, YFSETQ. V lost 0 bases and J 1 base, leaving 7 bases between the germline ends.

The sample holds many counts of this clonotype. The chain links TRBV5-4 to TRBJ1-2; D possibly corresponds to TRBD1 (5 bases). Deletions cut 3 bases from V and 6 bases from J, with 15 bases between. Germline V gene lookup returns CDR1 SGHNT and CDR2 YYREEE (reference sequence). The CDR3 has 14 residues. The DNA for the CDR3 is TGTGCCAGCAGCTATAACGAGGGGCTTAATGGCTACACCTTC. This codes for CASSYNEGLNGYTF.

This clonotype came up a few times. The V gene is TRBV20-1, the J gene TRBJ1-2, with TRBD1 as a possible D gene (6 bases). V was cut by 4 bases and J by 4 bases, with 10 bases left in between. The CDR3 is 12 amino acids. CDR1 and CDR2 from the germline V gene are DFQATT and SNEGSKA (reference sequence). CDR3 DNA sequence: TGCAGTGCTAAGGGGGGCGCCTATGGCTACACCTTC. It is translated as CSAKGGAYGYTF.

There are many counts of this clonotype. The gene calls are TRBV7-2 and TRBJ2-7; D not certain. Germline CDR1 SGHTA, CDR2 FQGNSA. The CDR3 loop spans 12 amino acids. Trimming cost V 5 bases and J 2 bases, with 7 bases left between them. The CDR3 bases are TGTGCCAGCAGCCGATCCCCCTACGAGCAGTACTTC. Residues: CASSRSPYEQYF.

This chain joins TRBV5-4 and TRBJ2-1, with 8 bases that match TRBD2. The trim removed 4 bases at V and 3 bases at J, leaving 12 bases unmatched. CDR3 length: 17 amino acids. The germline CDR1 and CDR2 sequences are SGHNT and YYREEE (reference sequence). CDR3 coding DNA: TGTGCCAGCAGCCCCAGTCTGGCGGGGGGTCTCTACAATGAGCAGTTCTTC. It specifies CASSPSLAGGLYNEQFF.

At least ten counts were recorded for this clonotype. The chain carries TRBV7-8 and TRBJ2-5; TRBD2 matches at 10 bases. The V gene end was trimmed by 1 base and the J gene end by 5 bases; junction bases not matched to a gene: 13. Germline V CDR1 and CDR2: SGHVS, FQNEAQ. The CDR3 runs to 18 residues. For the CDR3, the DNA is TGTGCCAGCAGCTTAGTACCTAGCGGGGGATACCTGGGGGAGACCCAGTACTTC. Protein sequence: CASSLVPSGGYLGETQYF.

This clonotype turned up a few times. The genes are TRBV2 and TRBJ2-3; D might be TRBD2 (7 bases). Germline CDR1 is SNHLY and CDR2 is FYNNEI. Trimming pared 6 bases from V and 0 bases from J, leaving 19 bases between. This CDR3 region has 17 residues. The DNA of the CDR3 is TGTGCCAGCAGCACCGACCCGGGGGGCCCTAGCACAGATACGCAGTATTTT. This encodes CASSTDPGGPSTDTQYF.

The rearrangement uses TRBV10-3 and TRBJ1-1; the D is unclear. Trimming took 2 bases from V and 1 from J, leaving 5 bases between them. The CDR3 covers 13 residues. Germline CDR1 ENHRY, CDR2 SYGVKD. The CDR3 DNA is TGTGCCATCAGTGAGAAAGGGAACACTGAAGCTTTCTTT. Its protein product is CAISEKGNTEAFF.

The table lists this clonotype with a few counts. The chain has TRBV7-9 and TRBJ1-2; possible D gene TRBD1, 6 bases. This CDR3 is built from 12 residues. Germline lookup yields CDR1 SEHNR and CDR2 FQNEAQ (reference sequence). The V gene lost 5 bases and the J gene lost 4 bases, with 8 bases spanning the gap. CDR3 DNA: TGTGCCAGCAGCGAGGACAGCTATGGCTACACCTTC. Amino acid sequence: CASSEDSYGYTF. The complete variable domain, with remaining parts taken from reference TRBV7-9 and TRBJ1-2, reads DTGVSQNPRHKITKRGQNVTFRCDPISEHNRLYWYRQTLGQGPEFLTYFQNEAQLEKSRLLSDRFSAERPKGSFSTLEIQRTEQGDSAMYLCASSEDSYGYTFGSGTRLTVV.

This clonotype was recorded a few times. The CDR3 DNA follows: TGTGCCACCCTTGAGCGGGGGCGGTCAGATACGCAGTATTTT. It specifies CATLERGRSDTQYF. The chain recombines TRBV28 with TRBJ2-3; 8 bases agree with TRBD2. The length of the CDR3 is 14 residues. CDR1 is MDHEN, CDR2 SYDVKM, per germline. J was trimmed by 4 bases and V by 10 bases; bases with no gene match: 10. Filled out from reference TRBV28 and TRBJ2-3, the complete variable domain reads DVKVTQSSRYLVKRTGEKVFLECVQDMDHENMFWYRQDPGLGLRLIYFSYDVKMKEKGDIPEGYSVSREKKERFSLILESASTNQTSMYLCATLERGRSDTQYFGPGTRLTVL.

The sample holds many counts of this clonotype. The CDR3 region is CASSRDRTGSPLHF. The CDR3 region has the DNA TGTGCCAGCAGCCGGGACAGGACGGGATCACCCCTCCACTTT. J is TRBJ1-6 and V is TRBV7-2, with 8 bases fitting TRBD1. The trim removed 5 bases at V and 10 bases at J, leaving 7 bases unmatched. CDR1 SGHTA and CDR2 FQGNSA come from the germline V gene. The CDR3 is 14 residues long. The full variable domain, rest sourced from reference TRBV7-2 and TRBJ1-6, is GAGVSQSPSNKVTEKGKDVELRCDPISGHTALYWYRQSLGQGLEFLIYFQGNSAPDKSGLPSDRFSAERTGGSVSTLTIQRTQQEDSAVYLCASSRDRTGSPLHFGNGTRLTVT.

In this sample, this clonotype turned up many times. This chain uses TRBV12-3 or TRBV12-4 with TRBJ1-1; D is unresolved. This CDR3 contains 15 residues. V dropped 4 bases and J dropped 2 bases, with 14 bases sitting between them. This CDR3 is CASSSKLQINTEAFF. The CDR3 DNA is TGTGCCAGCAGTTCGAAACTCCAGATAAACACTGAAGCTTTCTTT.

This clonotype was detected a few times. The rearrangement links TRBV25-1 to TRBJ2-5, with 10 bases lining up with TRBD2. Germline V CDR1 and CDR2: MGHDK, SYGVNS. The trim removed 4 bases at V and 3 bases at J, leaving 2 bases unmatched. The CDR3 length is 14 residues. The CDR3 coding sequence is TGTGCCAGCAGTGGAGGACTAGCGGAAGAGACCCAGTACTTC. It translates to CASSGGLAEETQYF. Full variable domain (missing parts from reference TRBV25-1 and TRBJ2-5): EADIYQTPRYLVIGTGKKITLECSQTMGHDKMYWYQQDPGMELHLIHYSYGVNSTEKGDLSSESTVSRIRTEHFPLTLESARPSHTSQYLCASSGGLAEETQYFGPGTRLLVL.

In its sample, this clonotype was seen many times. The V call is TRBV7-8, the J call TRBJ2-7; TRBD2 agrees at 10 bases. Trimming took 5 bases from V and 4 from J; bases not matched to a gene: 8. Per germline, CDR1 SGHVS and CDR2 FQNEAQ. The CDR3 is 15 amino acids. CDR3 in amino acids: CASSPGTSAIYEQYF. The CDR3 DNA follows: TGTGCCAGCAGCCCAGGGACTAGCGCGATTTACGAGCAGTACTTC.

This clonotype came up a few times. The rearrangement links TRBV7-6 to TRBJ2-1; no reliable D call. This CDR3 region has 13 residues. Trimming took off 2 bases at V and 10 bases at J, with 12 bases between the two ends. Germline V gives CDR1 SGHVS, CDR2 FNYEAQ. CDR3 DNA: TGTGCCAGCAGCTTATGGGATGTTAACGAGCAGTTCTTC. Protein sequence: CASSLWDVNEQFF.